The next 32 T cell receptor beta chains were all read from a single sample in a study of glioma-infiltrating T cells. Amplification of TCR alpha and beta CDR3 regions from RNA used iRepertoire nested multiplex PCR. Each CDR3 protein gets one entry after TCRdb re-called the multiplex PCR reads with MiXCR. Of a few hundred thousand distinct CDR3 sequences in the sample, 41% are singletons; the top ten hold approximately 12%. Source material: glioma tissue, nonneoplastic brain tissue, or PBMCs (not recorded which). These receptors were collected from a human donor with low-grade glioma or glioblastoma, undergoing nonglioma brain surgery, or in good health (not recorded which).

As for this clonotype: One base away lies a much larger clone, so this may be a sequencing read error. V usage is TRBV28 and J usage is TRBJ2-5, with D possibly being TRBD2 (6 bases). The CDR3 loop spans 13 amino acids. Germline V gene lookup returns CDR1 MDHEN and CDR2 SYDVKM. CDR3 region: CARSFRRGETQYF. The CDR3 DNA reads TGTGCCCGCAGTTTTAGGAGGGGTGAGACCCAGTACTTC. The variable domain in full, completed from reference TRBV28 and TRBJ2-5, reads DVKVTQSSRYLVKRTGEKVFLECVQDMDHENMFWYRQDPGLGLRLIYFSYDVKMKEKGDIPEGYSVSREKKERFSLILESASTNQTSMYLCARSFRRGETQYFGPGTRLLVL.

Points on this clonotype: With a much larger clone just one base away, this may be a read error. The V and J genes are TRBV20-1 and TRBJ1-2; D is undetermined. The CDR3 loop spans 13 amino acids. The V gene's germline CDR1 is DFQATT and CDR2 SNEGSKA (reference sequence). The CDR3 region is CSARTLRQDGCTF. CDR3 nucleotides: TGCAGTGCTAGAACCCTGAGGCAAGATGGCTGCACCTTC.

This rearrangement joins TRBV7-9 to TRBJ1-1; weak D call: TRBD1 (5 bases). The CDR3 is made up of 12 amino acids. The V and J ends lost 8 bases and 11 bases respectively, with 18 bases between them. Germline V gene lookup returns CDR1 SEHNR and CDR2 FQNEAQ (reference sequence). The CDR3 loop is CASGSFGGAAFF. The CDR3 DNA follows: TGTGCCAGCGGATCATTCGGGGGAGCGGCTTTCTTT.

This clonotype has more than one count but fewer than ten. The V and J genes are TRBV27 and TRBJ2-1; perhaps TRBD2 as D (5 bases). The germline V gene encodes CDR1 MNHEY and CDR2 SMNVEV (reference sequence). The germline V and J ends were trimmed by 5 bases and 1 base, with 12 bases remaining between them. CDR3 length: 15 amino acids. For the CDR3, the DNA is TGTGCCAGCAGTAACGGGGTAGGGTCCTACAATGAGCAGTTCTTC. Its translation: CASSNGVGSYNEQFF.

The sample holds many counts of this clonotype. V usage is TRBV12-3 or TRBV12-4 and J usage is TRBJ1-1, with 7 bases that match TRBD1. The length of the CDR3 is 13 residues. With 8 bases clipped from V and 0 bases from J, the junction kept 3 bases outside the gene matches. Here the CDR3 reads CASGGQLNTEAFF. The CDR3 DNA is TGTGCCAGCGGGGGACAGTTGAACACTGAAGCTTTCTTT.

Details on this clonotype: This may stem from a read error, because a much larger clone lies one nucleotide away. The conserved final phenylalanine or tryptophan is absent from the CDR3, which likely points to a read error. V is TRBV4-1 and J is TRBJ2-1; no firm D call. The CDR3 runs 11 residues. Germline V CDR1 and CDR2: MGHRA, YSYEKL. V was cut by 8 bases and J by 5 bases, with 7 bases left in between. The CDR3 sequence is CASARNNEQFL. DNA of the CDR3: TGCGCCAGCGCACGGAACAATGAGCAGTTCCTC.

The CDR3: CASSQEAALGRTGELFF. CDR3 DNA sequence: TGTGCCAGCAGCCAAGAGGCGGCACTCGGGAGGACCGGGGAGCTGTTTTTT. The gene calls are TRBV4-2 and TRBJ2-2; 7 nucleotides align to TRBD2. V was clipped by 0 bases and J by 5 bases; unmatched bases: 9. CDR3 length equals 17 residues. The V gene's germline CDR1 is LGHNA and CDR2 YNFKEQ.

This clonotype has only one observation. The junction shows a germline mismatch at one end, possibly a read error. The rearrangement joins TRBV6-2 or TRBV6-3 to TRBJ1-5, with 9 bases that match TRBD1. The germline V gene encodes CDR1 MNHEY and CDR2 SVGEGT. The CDR3 is 17 residues long. CDR3 sequence reads: CASSLPGTGPVDQTQHF. The CDR3 DNA reads as TGTGCCAGCAGTTTGCCCGGGACAGGGCCTGTCGATCAGACCCAGCATTTT.

This clonotype was observed a handful of times. The CDR3 DNA follows: TGTGCCAGCACCGTGAGACTAGCGGGAGGCCTGGGGCAGTTCTTC. It codes for CASTVRLAGGLGQFF. The chain employs TRBV11-2 and TRBJ2-1; 13 bases are shared with TRBD2. The CDR3 totals 15 residues. Trimming took 7 bases from V and 12 from J; bases not matched to a gene: 12. The V gene's germline CDR1 is SGHAT and CDR2 FQNNGV.

The rearrangement joins TRBV5-1 to TRBJ1-1; no clear D. The CDR3 is 17 residues long. V was trimmed by 0 bases and J by 6 bases, leaving 21 bases between them. Germline V gene sequence: CDR1 SGHRS, CDR2 YFSETQ. The CDR3 DNA reads as TGCGCCAGCAGCTTGGATGTAATTGGAGGGTTTTATCCTGAAGCTTTCTTT. It is translated as CASSLDVIGGFYPEAFF.

Comment on this clonotype: Germline is not matched at one junction end, which may reflect a read error. The V and J genes are TRBV7-2 and TRBJ1-6; possibly TRBD1 for D (5 bases). CDR1 is SGHTA and CDR2 is FQGNSA in the germline V gene. The CDR3 extends over 15 amino acids. The CDR3 DNA reads TGTGCCGGCAGCTATTCCGGGACTCTAAATTCACCCCTCCACTTT. Amino acid sequence: CAGSYSGTLNSPLHF.

This clonotype was seen more than once but under ten times. A read error may account for a junction end that differs from germline. This chain joins TRBV6-1 and TRBJ2-1; TRBD2 matches at 13 bases. This CDR3 is built from 15 residues. CDR1 and CDR2 from the germline V gene are MNHNS and SASEGT. The CDR3 nucleotides read TGTACCAGCAGTTTACTAGCGGGAGGGCCCAATGAGCAGTTCTTC. Translated: CTSSLLAGGPNEQFF.

The chain carries TRBV4-1 and TRBJ2-1; 10 nucleotides agree with TRBD2. The J segment lost 9 bases and the V segment lost 0 bases, leaving 8 bases of the junction unmatched. This CDR3 is built from 16 residues. Per the germline V gene, CDR1 is MGHRA and CDR2 is YSYEKL. CDR3 residues: CASSQDGLAGEVEQFF. CDR3 coding DNA: TGCGCCAGCAGCCAAGATGGGCTAGCGGGAGAGGTTGAGCAGTTCTTC.

This clonotype was counted between two and nine times. V usage is TRBV20-1 and J usage is TRBJ2-7; TRBD2 aligns across 8 bases. Per germline, CDR1 DFQATT and CDR2 SNEGSKA (reference sequence). The CDR3 has 13 residues. Trimming at V came to 3 bases and at J to 2 bases, leaving 3 bases not matched to a gene. For the CDR3, the DNA is TGCAGTGCTAGGACTAGCGAGACCTACGAGCAGTACTTC. Its protein is CSARTSETYEQYF.

This clonotype was found a few times. J is TRBJ2-1 and V is TRBV6-2 or TRBV6-3; 7 bases agree with TRBD2. Germline V gives CDR1 MNHEY, CDR2 SVGEGT. V dropped 7 bases and J dropped 2; count of bases not matched to a gene: 8. The CDR3 loop spans 15 amino acids. CDR3 sequence: CASTIGLVPYNEQFF. The CDR3, as DNA: TGTGCCAGCACCATCGGACTAGTTCCCTACAATGAGCAGTTCTTC.

This chain joins TRBV18 and TRBJ1-1; no clear D gene. CDR1 and CDR2 from the germline V gene are KGHSH and LQKENI. V lost 3 bases, J lost 0 bases, and 11 bases lay in between. The CDR3 has 15 amino acids. In DNA form, the CDR3 reads TGTGCCAGCTCACCCTCCGGACGATTGAACACTGAAGCTTTCTTT. The encoded protein is CASSPSGRLNTEAFF.

This sequence joins TRBV25-1 and TRBJ1-5; D may be TRBD1 (6 bases). V was clipped by 2 bases and J by 6 bases, with 8 bases between them. The CDR3 length is 13 residues. Germline-derived CDR1 and CDR2 are MGHDK and SYGVNS. The CDR3 region has the DNA TGTGCCAGCAGTGAAATAGGGGGTCAGCCCCAGCATTTT. It translates to CASSEIGGQPQHF. Filled out from reference TRBV25-1 and TRBJ1-5, the complete variable domain reads EADIYQTPRYLVIGTGKKITLECSQTMGHDKMYWYQQDPGMELHLIHYSYGVNSTEKGDLSSESTVSRIRTEHFPLTLESARPSHTSQYLCASSEIGGQPQHFGDGTRLSIL.

This chain connects TRBV5-4 to TRBJ2-5; the D gene is possibly TRBD2 (5 bases). There are 16 residues in the CDR3. V was shortened by 0 bases and J by 1 base, with 13 bases between the two germline ends. CDR1 and CDR2 (germline): SGHNT, YYREEE (reference sequence). The CDR3, as DNA: TGTGCCAGCAGCTTGGGGGCGGGTGCTGTCCAAGAGACCCAGTACTTC. Protein sequence: CASSLGAGAVQETQYF.

Ten or more counts support this clonotype. V and J are TRBV28 and TRBJ2-3; 8 nucleotides agree with TRBD2. The V gene's germline CDR1 is MDHEN and CDR2 SYDVKM. The junction had 7 bases not matched to a gene; V was cut back by 8 bases and J by 6 bases. The CDR3 extends over 13 amino acids. CDR3 in amino acids: CASESGSLDTQYF. The CDR3 DNA reads as TGTGCCAGCGAGAGCGGGAGTTTGGATACGCAGTATTTT.

The chain uses TRBV2 and TRBJ2-7, with 10 bases fitting TRBD2. Trimming removed 4 bases from V and 4 bases from J; junction bases left unmatched: 4. The V gene's germline CDR1 is SNHLY and CDR2 FYNNEI. CDR3 length: 14 amino acids. The CDR3 loop is CASSVLAGAYEQYF. The CDR3 coding sequence is TGTGCCAGCAGTGTTCTAGCGGGAGCTTACGAGCAGTACTTC.

This clonotype was detected a few times. The rearrangement joins TRBV4-1 to TRBJ2-1; tentatively, D is TRBD1 (6 bases). The CDR3 is 15 residues long. Per the germline V gene, CDR1 is MGHRA and CDR2 is YSYEKL. V lost 3 bases and J 4 bases, leaving 13 bases between the germline ends. The CDR3: CASSQGHGTYNEQFF. For the CDR3, the DNA is TGCGCCAGCAGCCAGGGACACGGAACATACAATGAGCAGTTCTTC.

The J gene is TRBJ2-1, the V gene TRBV20-1; D may match TRBD1 or TRBD2 (6 bases each). Germline values: CDR1 DFQATT, CDR2 SNEGSKA (reference sequence). V was shortened by 0 bases and J by 0 bases, with 12 bases between the two germline ends. This CDR3 spans 16 amino acids. The CDR3 bases are TGCAGTGCTAGAGAGGGGGGCGGAAGCTCCTACAATGAGCAGTTCTTC. It yields the protein CSAREGGGSSYNEQFF.

This clonotype has a handful of counts. V gene TRBV12-3 or TRBV12-4 combines with J gene TRBJ2-2, with D unresolved. V was shortened by 6 bases and J by 6 bases, with 8 bases between the two germline ends. The CDR3 covers 12 residues. This CDR3 reads CASRSTPGELFF. The CDR3 DNA follows: TGTGCCAGCAGGTCTACACCCGGGGAGCTGTTTTTT.

In regard to this clonotype: An end of the junction does not agree with germline; a read error may underlie this. The chain uses TRBV28 and TRBJ1-5; TRBD1 is a possible D gene (5 bases). The germline CDR1 and CDR2 sequences are MDHEN and SYDVKM. CDR3 length equals 17 residues. The CDR3 here is CASILTTGVLSNQPQHF. The CDR3 nucleotides read TGTGCCAGCATTTTAACCACAGGCGTTTTAAGCAATCAGCCCCAGCATTTT. Complete variable domain (other parts from reference TRBV28 and TRBJ1-5): DVKVTQSSRYLVKRTGEKVFLECVQDMDHENMFWYRQDPGLGLRLIYFSYDVKMKEKGDIPEGYSVSREKKERFSLILESASTNQTSMYLCASILTTGVLSNQPQHFGDGTRLSIL.

This clonotype was observed a handful of times. This chain links TRBV7-2 with TRBJ2-5; TRBD1 might be the D (6 bases). The V gene lost 5 bases and the J gene lost 5 bases, with 24 bases spanning the gap. The CDR3 contains 17 residues. Germline lookup yields CDR1 SGHTA and CDR2 FQGNSA. CDR3 nucleotides: TGTGCCAGCAGCCCAATGAAGGGGGACCCAAGACGGGAGACCCAGTACTTC. This sequence encodes CASSPMKGDPRRETQYF.

The chain links TRBV6-5 to TRBJ2-7, with D possibly TRBD1 on 5 matching bases. The CDR3 runs to 15 residues. Trimming pared 6 bases from V and 7 bases from J, leaving 22 bases between. Germline-derived CDR1 and CDR2 are MNHEY and SVGAGI. CDR3 nucleotide sequence: TGTGCCAGCAGCTTTGGGCAGGGTTATGGTAATGAGCAGTACTTC. Translated: CASSFGQGYGNEQYF.

This clonotype came up once. A read error may account for a junction end that differs from germline. J is TRBJ2-1 and V is TRBV15; TRBD2 agrees at 11 bases. Germline values: CDR1 LNHNV, CDR2 YYDKDF (reference sequence). There are 15 residues in the CDR3. The CDR3 region has the DNA TGTGCCCCCAGCACGCCGGGACTAGCGGACAATGAGCAGTTCTTC. Translating gives CAPSTPGLADNEQFF.

This chain joins TRBV7-2 and TRBJ2-3; D tentatively reads TRBD1 or TRBD2 (5 bases each). The V gene lost 5 bases and the J gene lost 4 bases, with 13 bases spanning the gap. There are 14 residues in the CDR3. Germline CDR1 reads SGHTA; CDR2 reads FQGNSA. The CDR3 nucleotides read TGTGCCAGCAGCATGGGGACCCTCGCAGATACGCAGTATTTT. This gives the protein CASSMGTLADTQYF.

The chain employs TRBV15 and TRBJ2-1; D assignment may be TRBD1 or TRBD2 (5 bases each). The CDR3 contains 17 residues. V lost 7 bases, J lost 10 bases, and 29 bases lay in between. The V gene's germline CDR1 is LNHNV and CDR2 YYDKDF (reference sequence). Written as DNA, the CDR3 is TGTGCCACCACCCAGTGGGACCTTCGGGGAGAGGGCTACGAGCAGTTCTTC. Translation: CATTQWDLRGEGYEQFF.

To note about this clonotype: Just one base apart from a much larger clone, this may be a read error. The V call is TRBV28, the J call TRBJ1-5; no definite D call. The CDR3 loop spans 13 amino acids. Germline CDR1 MDHEN, CDR2 SYDVKM. CDR3: CASNYEIDHPQHF. The DNA of the CDR3 is TGTGCCAGCAACTACGAAATCGATCATCCCCAGCATTTT.

V gene TRBV10-3 combines with J gene TRBJ1-1; a possible D gene is TRBD1 (6 bases). Germline V CDR1 and CDR2: ENHRY, SYGVKD. The CDR3 is 14 amino acids. The V end was cut by 4 bases, the J end by 1 base, with 10 bases between. The CDR3 reads CAISGRGPNTEAFF. The CDR3 DNA follows: TGTGCCATCAGTGGGCGGGGGCCGAACACTGAAGCTTTCTTT.

The genes are TRBV4-1 and TRBJ2-1; 9 bases are a match to TRBD2. Per germline, CDR1 MGHRA and CDR2 YSYEKL. CDR3 length equals 15 residues. J gave up 8 bases and V 4 bases, and 9 bases lay outside the gene matches. Here the CDR3 reads CASSLTGLASDEQFF. The CDR3 DNA reads as TGCGCCAGCAGCCTTACGGGACTAGCTAGCGATGAGCAGTTCTTC.